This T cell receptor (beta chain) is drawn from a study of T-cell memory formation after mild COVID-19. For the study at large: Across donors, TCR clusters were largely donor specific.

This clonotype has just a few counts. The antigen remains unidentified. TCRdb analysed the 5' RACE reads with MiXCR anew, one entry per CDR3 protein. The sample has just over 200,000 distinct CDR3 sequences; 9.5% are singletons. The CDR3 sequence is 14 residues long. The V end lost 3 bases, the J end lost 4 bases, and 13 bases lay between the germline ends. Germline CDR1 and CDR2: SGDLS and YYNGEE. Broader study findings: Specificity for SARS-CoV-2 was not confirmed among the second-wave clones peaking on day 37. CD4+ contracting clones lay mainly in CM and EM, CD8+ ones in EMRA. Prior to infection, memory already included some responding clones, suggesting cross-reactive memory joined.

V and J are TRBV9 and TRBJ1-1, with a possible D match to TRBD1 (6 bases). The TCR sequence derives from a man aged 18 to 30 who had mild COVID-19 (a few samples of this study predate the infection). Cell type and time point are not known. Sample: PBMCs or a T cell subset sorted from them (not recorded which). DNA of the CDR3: TGTGCCAGCAGCGGCAGGGGCGCGGGCACTGAAGCTTTCTTT. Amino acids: CASSGRGAGTEAFF.